These T cell receptor beta chains were read from a single sample in a study of vaccination and CD4 T cells after COVID-19. A single record per CDR3 protein comes from TCRdb applying MiXCR to the PCR reads. The data hold thousands of distinct CDR3 sequences, with less than 30% observed a single time. These TCRs are of unknown antigen specificity. Sequencing used CD4+ T cells from blood, cultured in vitro. These receptors originate from a human donor in good health. Both conserved end residues are part of each CDR3. Only some rows state a clone size, as once, few, many or a class for expanded clones.

abundance	j_gene	v_gene	len	CDR3aa
few	TRBJ1-5	TRBV6-1	18	CASSESFDRGGSGQPQHF
-	TRBJ2-2	TRBV5-8	14	CASSFGQVYGELFF
-	TRBJ1-3	TRBV6-1	15	CASNLRVQTLNTIYF
-	TRBJ1-3	TRBV7-6	14	CASSSQTSGNTIYF
few	TRBJ2-3	TRBV7-9	15	CASSLRGGVADTQYF
few	TRBJ2-5	TRBV7-3	13	CASSLLHQETQYF
few	TRBJ2-7	TRBV20-1	14	CSARKLDRDYEQYF
few	TRBJ1-2	TRBV20-1	12	CSASRGADGYTF
few	TRBJ2-5	TRBV20-1	11	CSGAGGETQYF
-	TRBJ2-5	TRBV19	14	CASMSIDSQETQYF
-	TRBJ1-5	TRBV20-1	11	CSAGAGQPQHF
few	TRBJ1-3	TRBV7-9	16	CASSTGGTGSGNTIYF
-	TRBJ1-4	TRBV20-1	14	CSASPTGKGEKLFF
-	TRBJ1-2	TRBV20-1	13	CSAPGQGYYGYTF
-	TRBJ1-2	TRBV30	13	CAWSALGGYGYTF
few	TRBJ1-1	TRBV10-2	13	CASSEKGNTEAFF
-	TRBJ2-5	TRBV6-1	13	CASSLGAEETQYF
-	TRBJ2-5	TRBV6-1	14	CASRSLASGETQYF
-	TRBJ2-1	TRBV2	11	CASSEWWEKFF
-	TRBJ1-6	TRBV4-1	17	CASSQVQISVISSPLHF
few	TRBJ1-5	TRBV19	13	CAISPGLNQPQHF
-	TRBJ1-3	TRBV20-1	14	CSAPIGTQGNTIYF
-	TRBJ1-5	TRBV19	13	CASTLTGNQPQHF
-	TRBJ2-5	TRBV4-2	18	CASSQQGALAGGQETQYF
-	TRBJ2-7	TRBV20-1	14	CSADSPAARYEQYF
-	TRBJ1-6	TRBV10-1	13	CASSETGDSPLHF
few	TRBJ1-5	TRBV6-1	14	CASTPPPGNQPQHF
-	TRBJ1-1	TRBV6-1	13	CASSEVGNTEAFF
-	TRBJ1-1	TRBV10-1	13	CASSAQGYAEAFF